Here is one T cell receptor beta chain with its context. This clonotype was counted once. Its antigen remains unidentified. No base-level quality is on record; no much larger clone is a single base apart. One read gives only weak evidence. This sample was included in a study of T cell repertoires in cytomegalovirus infection (dated by TCRdb to about 2019). Background for the entire study: Donor HLA type was relevant to the analysis, as public TCR beta signatures indicated carriage of CMV infection together with the matching HLA type.

Instrument on record: Illumina HiSeq 1500. The public reads were run again by TCRdb, first through fastp at Q25 and then through MiXCR, and only productive beta chains were kept. Under each unique CDR3 protein, matching rows form one entry showing the most common genes and DNA. A total of 270,000 or so distinct CDR3 sequences appear in this sample, 17% of them only once. Of the sample, less than 60% falls within the top ten clones. Study-level results and caveats: The ex vivo response was dominated by HLA-C-restricted CMV-specific TCR beta clonotypes, which also provided the single most frequent clonotype in two of eight donors. Carriers of CMV infection plus the relevant HLA type were discriminated by the cumulative frequency of public TCR beta family members in the study cohort and in an independent roughly 380-donor cohort.

The germline V gene supplies CDR1 SGDLS and CDR2 YYNGEE. Trimming leaves V shorter by 0 bases and J shorter by 12 bases, with the junction holding 7 bases beyond the gene matches. CDR3 length: 15 amino acids, cysteine to phenylalanine. The retained sequence is limited to the CDR3, 45 bases, with the frame set at the first base. The chain is encoded by TRBV9 joined to TRBJ1-6; 9 central nucleotides agree with TRBD1. The TCR comes from a human donor in good health (CMV status not recorded). Some clones in this sample may be carry-over from other donors' samples. Material for sequencing was CD8+ T cells from PBMCs. The CDR3 amino acid sequence is: CASSVGGTGYEPLHF. The nucleotide sequence reads TGTGCCAGCAGCGTAGGTGGGACAGGGTATGAACCCCTCCACTTT.